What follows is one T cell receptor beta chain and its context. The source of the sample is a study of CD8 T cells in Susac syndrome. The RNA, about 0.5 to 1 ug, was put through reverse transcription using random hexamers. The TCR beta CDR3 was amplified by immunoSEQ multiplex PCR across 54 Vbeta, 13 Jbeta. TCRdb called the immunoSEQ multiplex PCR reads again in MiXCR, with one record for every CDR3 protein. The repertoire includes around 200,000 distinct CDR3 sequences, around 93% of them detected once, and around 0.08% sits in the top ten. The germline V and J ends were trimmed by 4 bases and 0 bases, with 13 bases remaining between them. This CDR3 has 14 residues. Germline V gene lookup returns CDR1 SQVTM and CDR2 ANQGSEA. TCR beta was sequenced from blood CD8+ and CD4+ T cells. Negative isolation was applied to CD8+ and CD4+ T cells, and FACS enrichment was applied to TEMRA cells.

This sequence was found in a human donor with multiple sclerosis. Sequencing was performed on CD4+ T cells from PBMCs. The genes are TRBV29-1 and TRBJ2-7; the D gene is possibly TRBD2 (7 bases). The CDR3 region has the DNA TGCAGCGTTGTGGGGGGGCACCTCTCCTACGAGCAGTACTTC. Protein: CSVVGGHLSYEQYF.